This T cell receptor (beta chain) originates from a study of T cells in localized non-small cell lung cancer. Whole-study results and caveats: Appearing in adjacent lung were a median approximately 60 of the top 100 tumor clones.

As to this clone: Its antigen remains unknown.

Measured with immunoSEQ multiplex PCR; TCRdb has only the in-frame clones, and not every one. The sample has some 13,000 clones; more than 70% are singletons. The TCR comes from a male donor aged 60 or over with stage I lung adenocarcinoma. Here the sequenced sample was peripheral blood, taken before any cancer treatment.

CDR3 loop: CASSRDRASGETQYF. In nucleotides, the CDR3 is TGTGCCAGCAGCCGCGACAGGGCCTCTGGAGAGACCCAGTACTTC. The chain combines TRBV7-2 with TRBJ2-5; 7 bases agree with TRBD1. This CDR3 contains 15 residues. Germline CDR1 and CDR2: SGHTA and FQGNSA. The ends lost 5 bases at V and 4 bases at J; junction bases unmatched: 10.